This T cell receptor beta chain was found in a study of PD-1 and CTLA-4 blockade in melanoma. Sequencing used immunoSEQ multiplex PCR; TCRdb keeps in-frame clones, though not all of them. The repertoire holds about 28,000 clones, more than 85% seen once, with roughly 8.6% in the top ten. The CDR3 sequence is 19 residues long. With V trimmed by 2 bases and J by 0 bases, 9 bases remained unmatched. The germline V gene encodes CDR1 MDHEN and CDR2 SYDVKM. The sequence came from a human donor with melanoma. Sequencing used CD8+ T cells from peripheral blood, obtained from a patient given anti-PD-1 treatment. The rearrangement links TRBV28 to TRBJ2-1; 11 nucleotides agree with TRBD2. CDR3: CASSLGLAGGSSSYNEQFF. The CDR3 coding sequence is TGTGCCAGCAGTTTAGGCTTAGCGGGAGGGTCAAGCTCCTACAATGAGCAGTTCTTC. The complete variable domain, with remaining parts taken from reference TRBV28 and TRBJ2-1, reads DVKVTQSSRYLVKRTGEKVFLECVQDMDHENMFWYRQDPGLGLRLIYFSYDVKMKEKGDIPEGYSVSREKKERFSLILESASTNQTSMYLCASSLGLAGGSSSYNEQFFGPGTRLTVL.